These T cell receptor beta chains were read from a single sample in a study of blood T cell repertoires in COVID-19. Using immunoSEQ multiplex PCR, the repertoire was profiled, and TCRdb retains in-frame clones only, with some absent. The table records about 300,000 clones, under 90% of them present only once. Sequenced input: PBMCs or T cells enriched from blood (not recorded which). These receptor sequences come from a young man who had recovered from COVID-19. Both conserved end residues are part of each CDR3. D genes are given only for firm matches. Size is stated for part of the rows, as once, few or many counts, or as a class when the clone is expanded.

abundance	j_gene	d_gene	v_gene	CDR3nt	CDR3aa
.	TRBJ2-2	.	TRBV3-1/TRBV3-2	TGTGCCAGCAGCCATGGCGACTGGTCGAACACCGGGGAGCTGTTTTTT	CASSHGDWSNTGELFF
.	TRBJ1-1	TRBD1	TRBV5-4	TGTGCCAGCAGCTTGGACAGGGGGAACACTGAAGCTTTCTTT	CASSLDRGNTEAFF
.	TRBJ2-7	.	TRBV14	TGTGCCAGCAGCCAAACGGGACAAACCTACGAGCAGTACTTC	CASSQTGQTYEQYF
.	TRBJ1-5	TRBD1	TRBV10-3	TGTGCCATCCCGAGACAGGGTTTTGACGGCAATCAGCCCCAGCATTTT	CAIPRQGFDGNQPQHF
.	TRBJ2-3	.	TRBV11-3	TGTGCCAGCAGCCCTCGGAGTTTATGGCAGTATTTT	CASSPRSLWQYF
.	TRBJ2-5	TRBD1	TRBV14	TGTGCCAGCAGCCTTAACAGGGGAGAGACCCAGTACTTC	CASSLNRGETQYF
.	TRBJ1-4	.	TRBV4-2	TGTGCCAGCAGCCACCCTGACAGTGTTAATGAAAAACTGTTTTTT	CASSHPDSVNEKLFF
.	TRBJ1-6	.	TRBV30	TGTGCCTGGAGTAATGACAGATTTTCACCCCTCCACTTT	CAWSNDRFSPLHF
.	TRBJ1-6	.	TRBV5-1	TGCGCCAGCAGTAATTCCCCCACAGCCGACTCCTATAATTCACCCCTCCACTTT	CASSNSPTADSYNSPLHF
few	TRBJ1-6	.	TRBV28	TGTGCCATCCGGCAGGGAAGCTCCTATAATTCACCCCTCCACTTT	CAIRQGSSYNSPLHF
.	TRBJ1-1	TRBD1	TRBV9	TGTGCCAGCAGCGTAGCCCCCACAGGGGGAGCTTTCTTT	CASSVAPTGGAFF
.	TRBJ2-3	.	TRBV3-1/TRBV3-2	TGTGCCAGCAGCCTAGGGGCCCCAGGAGATACGCAGTATTTT	CASSLGAPGDTQYF
few	TRBJ1-1	.	TRBV27	TGTGCCAGCAGTTTATCCTGGGCAGGGAACACTGAAGCTTTCTTT	CASSLSWAGNTEAFF
.	TRBJ2-1	.	TRBV19	TGTGCCAGTAGCCGACTGGAAAGCTCCTACAATGAGCAGTTCTTC	CASSRLESSYNEQFF
.	TRBJ1-2	.	TRBV9	TGTGCCAGCAGCGTGGGCCCGAACTATGGCTACACCTTC	CASSVGPNYGYTF
.	TRBJ2-5	TRBD1	TRBV28	TGTGCCAGCAGTTTCCCGGACAGGGTCCAAGAGACCCAGTACTTC	CASSFPDRVQETQYF
.	TRBJ2-5	TRBD1	TRBV2	TGTGCCAGCAGTGAAGGGCTGGACAGGGGAGGAGAGACCCAGTACTTC	CASSEGLDRGGETQYF
.	TRBJ1-5	TRBD1	TRBV11-2	TGTGCCAGCAGCTTGGGGCAGGGGGAAAGGGAGCCCCAGCATTTT	CASSLGQGEREPQHF
.	TRBJ2-6	.	TRBV5-1	TGCGCCAGCAGCTCGACGGGTAGTACTGGGGCCAACGTCCTGACTTTC	CASSSTGSTGANVLTF
.	TRBJ1-4	TRBD1	TRBV28	TGTGCCAGCAGTTCCTCCGGGACAGGGGGGGAAAAACTGTTTTTT	CASSSSGTGGEKLFF
once	TRBJ1-1	.	TRBV4-1	TGCGCCAGCAGCCAAGTCGGGAAGCGGAGTAAGGAAGCTTTCTTT	CASSQVGKRSKEAFF
.	TRBJ1-4	TRBD1	TRBV28	TGTGCCAGCAGTTCCCCCTCGGGACAGGGTGGAAAGAGGGGTGAAAAACTGTTTTTT	CASSSPSGQGGKRGEKLFF
.	TRBJ2-7	TRBD1	TRBV14	TGTGCCAGCAGCTCTCGCGAAGGGGGCATCTACGAGCAGTACTTC	CASSSREGGIYEQYF
.	TRBJ2-6	.	TRBV7-9	TGTGCCAGCAGCTCCAGGACTATTACCCGAGCTGGGGCCAACGTCCTGACTTTC	CASSSRTITRAGANVLTF
.	TRBJ1-5	.	TRBV12-3/TRBV12-4	TGTGCCAGCAGTCTGAATCAGCCCCAGCATTTT	CASSLNQPQHF
.	TRBJ1-6	.	TRBV7-6	TGTGCCAGCAGCTTAGGGGGCCTTTATAATTCACCCCTCCACTTT	CASSLGGLYNSPLHF
.	TRBJ2-1	.	TRBV2	TGTGCCAGCAGTTCGGGGCAGGGAGGGTTCTTC	CASSSGQGGFF
.	TRBJ1-2	.	TRBV27	TGTGCCAGCAGTTTTAGAGGGGGATATGGCTACACCTTC	CASSFRGGYGYTF
.	TRBJ1-1	.	TRBV28	TGTGCCAGCAGTTTATCCCGCAGGATCACTGAAGCTTTCTTT	CASSLSRRITEAFF
.	TRBJ2-5	TRBD2	TRBV10-3	TGTGCCATCAGTGCAGGAGCGGGGGTGGAGACCCAGTACTTC	CAISAGAGVETQYF
.	TRBJ2-1	TRBD2	TRBV12-5	TGTGCTAGTGGTTTGGGACTGGGACCATCTAGCGGACCCTACAATGAGCAGTTCTTC	CASGLGLGPSSGPYNEQFF
.	TRBJ1-2	TRBD1	TRBV7-9	TGTGCCAGCAGCTACGTCGGACAGGGGGCTGCTGGCTACACCTTC	CASSYVGQGAAGYTF
.	TRBJ1-6	TRBD1	TRBV28	TGTGCCAGCAGACCTTTCACAGGGGCTAATTCACCCCTCCACTTT	CASRPFTGANSPLHF
.	TRBJ2-7	.	TRBV4-1	TGCGCCAGCAGCCAACTAAGTTCTGGGGGCGGGTCCTACGAGCAGTACTTC	CASSQLSSGGGSYEQYF
few	TRBJ1-4	.	TRBV5-5	TGTGCCAGCAGCTTGTCCGGAACTAATGAAAAACTGTTTTTT	CASSLSGTNEKLFF
.	TRBJ1-5	.	TRBV30	TGTGCCGGGGGAGCAGGTTACAATCAGCCCCAGCATTTT	CAGGAGYNQPQHF
.	TRBJ1-1	TRBD1	TRBV6-5	TGTGCCAGCAGCAGACAGGGGACTGAAGCTTTCTTT	CASSRQGTEAFF
.	TRBJ1-5	.	TRBV7-9	TGTGCCAGCAGCCCCACCGGAGGCAATCAGCCCCAGCATTTT	CASSPTGGNQPQHF
once	TRBJ1-2	TRBD1	TRBV5-1	TGCGCCAGCAGCTTGGAAGCAGGGGGCAATGACTATGGCTACACCTTC	CASSLEAGGNDYGYTF
once	TRBJ2-6	TRBD1	TRBV7-9	TGTGCCAGCAGCCCGGGACAGGGGGATGTAGAGTCTGGGGCCAACGTCCTGACTTTC	CASSPGQGDVESGANVLTF
.	TRBJ2-7	TRBD1	TRBV30	TGTGCCTGGACCCCGGACAGGGGGCTCTACGAGCAGTACTTC	CAWTPDRGLYEQYF